A single sample gave rise to the 29 T cell receptor beta chains below, sequenced in a study of shared clonotypes between healthy human individuals. Repertoires were generated with immunoSEQ multiplex PCR, while TCRdb's copy carries only in-frame clones and drops some. The sample includes approximately 640,000 clones, roughly 70% of them seen just once. Sequencing input: memory CD4+ T cells sorted from blood. Subset defined: CD45RA-negative fraction. All receptors derive from a woman between 25 and 40 years old in good health.

The gene calls are TRBV7-2 and TRBJ2-7; TRBD2 aligns across 8 bases. J gave up 2 bases and V 0 bases, and 9 bases lay outside the gene matches. This CDR3 contains 17 residues. Germline values: CDR1 SGHTA, CDR2 FQGNSA. For the CDR3, the DNA is TGTGCCAGCAGCTTAGCCATAACCCCGGGAGGGACCTACGAGCAGTACTTC. Translation: CASSLAITPGGTYEQYF.

The gene calls are TRBV4-1 and TRBJ1-3; the match to TRBD1 covers 10 bases. Germline CDR1 and CDR2: MGHRA and YSYEKL. Trimming cost V 3 bases and J 3 bases; bases outside gene matches: 5. The CDR3 runs 16 residues. DNA for the CDR3: TGCGCCAGCAGCCAGCCGACAGGGGGCGATGGAAACACCATATATTTT. Translated: CASSQPTGGDGNTIYF.

This clone was counted a few times. The chain carries TRBV28 and TRBJ2-7; possible D gene TRBD1, 6 bases. Germline V CDR1 and CDR2: MDHEN, SYDVKM. The V and J ends lost 4 bases and 5 bases respectively, with 12 bases between them. The CDR3 covers 13 residues. CDR3 nucleotides: TGTGCCAGCAGTTCGGCAGGGGTGGACGAGCAGTACTTC. This translates into CASSSAGVDEQYF.

The rearrangement links TRBV6-5 to TRBJ1-4; tentatively, D is TRBD1 (5 bases). Germline V gene sequence: CDR1 MNHEY, CDR2 SVGAGI. Trimming stripped 6 bases from V and 5 bases from J, with 13 bases between. This CDR3 region has 14 residues. This CDR3 reads CASSLDRKNEKLFF. Written as DNA, the CDR3 is TGTGCCAGCAGCCTCGACAGAAAAAATGAAAAACTGTTTTTT.

The genes are TRBV28 and TRBJ2-5; 12 bases match TRBD2. The trim removed 5 bases at V and 4 bases at J, leaving 8 bases unmatched. Germline CDR1 is MDHEN and CDR2 is SYDVKM. The CDR3 has 16 residues. CDR3 loop: CASSGLAGGRGETQYF. In nucleotides, the CDR3 is TGTGCCAGCAGTGGCCTAGCGGGAGGGCGAGGAGAGACCCAGTACTTC.

In this sample, this clone turned up a few times. The V gene is TRBV28, the J gene TRBJ2-7, with 10 bases fitting TRBD1. From germline, CDR1 is MDHEN and CDR2 SYDVKM. The CDR3 runs 15 residues. V was clipped by 5 bases and J by 3 bases; unmatched bases: 7. Here the CDR3 DNA reads TGTGCCAGCAGTCCCTTTGGGACAGGGGTCTACGAGCAGTACTTC. It encodes CASSPFGTGVYEQYF.

The chain uses TRBV29-1 and TRBJ2-5; 7 bases line up with TRBD2. The assigned J gene may be wrong: the sequence end matches TRBJ2-7 better. This CDR3 has 14 amino acids. Germline CDR1 reads SQVTM; CDR2 reads ANQGSEA. CDR3 sequence reads: CSVVGAAGAYEQYF. The CDR3 DNA is TGCAGCGTTGTGGGCGCGGCGGGAGCCTACGAGCAGTACTTC.

V is TRBV28 and J is TRBJ1-1, with D uncertain. Germline assignment: CDR1 MDHEN and CDR2 SYDVKM. V lost 6 bases, J lost 1 base, and 12 bases lay in between. The CDR3 has 14 residues. The CDR3 DNA reads as TGTGCCAGCAGGTCCTTTTCCCAGAACACTGAAGCTTTCTTT. Residues: CASRSFSQNTEAFF.

To note about this clone: Relative to the germline gene, one junction end is altered; a read error may explain this. V usage is TRBV29-1 and J usage is TRBJ1-2; 12 nucleotides line up with TRBD1. CDR1 SQVTM and CDR2 ANQGSEA come from the germline V gene. The CDR3 is 14 amino acids. This CDR3 reads CSVEGTGGASGYTF. In DNA form, the CDR3 reads TGCAGCGTAGAAGGGACAGGGGGCGCTTCTGGCTACACCTTC.

V usage is TRBV30 and J usage is TRBJ2-2; D possibly corresponds to TRBD1 (7 bases). Germline V CDR1 and CDR2: GTSNPN, SVGIG (reference sequence). This CDR3 is 12 amino acids long. V lost 4 bases to trimming and J lost 15 bases, with 18 bases between them. The CDR3: CAWTPVSGQVFF. CDR3 nucleotides: TGTGCCTGGACCCCTGTTAGCGGACAGGTGTTTTTT.

This sequence joins TRBV5-4 and TRBJ1-3, with D tentatively TRBD1 (5 bases). Trimming took 4 bases from V and 0 from J, leaving 17 bases between them. The CDR3 totals 17 residues. Germline V gene data show CDR1 as SGHNT and CDR2 as YYREEE (reference sequence). CDR3 DNA: TGTGCCAGCAGCCACAAGAAGGGACCGAACTCTGGAAACACCATATATTTT. Translated: CASSHKKGPNSGNTIYF.

This clone was counted a single time. The chain has TRBV29-1 and TRBJ1-1; D is possibly TRBD1 (6 bases). CDR3 length equals 14 residues. V was pared by 7 bases and J by 5 bases, with 20 bases between. Germline CDR1 SQVTM, CDR2 ANQGSEA. The CDR3 DNA is TGCAGCGCCGACCGCGGGGGCGTCGGGACTGAAGCTTTCTTT. Translating gives CSADRGGVGTEAFF.

This chain links TRBV27 with TRBJ2-7; tentative D call: TRBD1 (5 bases). The CDR3 totals 14 residues. The germline V gene has CDR1 MNHEY and CDR2 SMNVEV (reference sequence). Trimming removed 3 bases from V and 7 bases from J, with 16 bases in between. The CDR3 loop reads CASSLSQAAGEQYF. In DNA, the CDR3 is TGTGCCAGCAGTTTGTCACAGGCCGCAGGAGAGCAGTACTTC.

The chain joins TRBV18 to TRBJ1-2, with 7 nucleotides matching TRBD1. Trimming took 2 bases from V and 4 from J; bases not matched to a gene: 7. The CDR3 consists of 15 residues. CDR1 and CDR2 (germline): KGHSH, LQKENI. CDR3 in amino acids: CASSPGQARSYGYTF. CDR3 in DNA: TGTGCCAGCTCACCAGGACAGGCGAGGAGCTATGGCTACACCTTC.

The rearrangement links TRBV5-1 to TRBJ1-1, with a possible D match to TRBD1 (6 bases). Trimming removed 0 bases from V and 1 base from J, with 10 bases in between. This CDR3 is built from 15 residues. The germline V gene encodes CDR1 SGHRS and CDR2 YFSETQ. CDR3 amino acids: CASSLVVGQNTEAFF. Here the CDR3 DNA reads TGCGCCAGCAGCTTGGTAGTGGGACAGAACACTGAAGCTTTCTTT.

The rearrangement uses TRBV7-6 and TRBJ1-3; 12 bases agree with TRBD1. Germline CDR1 and CDR2: SGHVS and FNYEAQ. CDR3 length: 18 amino acids. J gave up 4 bases and V 5 bases, and 12 bases lay outside the gene matches. The CDR3 region is CASSRLTGQGATGNTIYF. CDR3 DNA: TGTGCCAGCAGCCGGTTAACGGGACAGGGGGCGACAGGAAACACCATATATTTT.

Comments on this clone: Other nucleotide sequences in the sample specify the same CDR3. The gene calls are TRBV2 and TRBJ2-7, with D possibly TRBD2 on 6 matching bases. The CDR3 has 12 amino acids. Trimming took 7 bases from V and 6 from J, leaving 13 bases between them. Germline V gene sequence: CDR1 SNHLY, CDR2 FYNNEI. CDR3 bases: TGTGCCAGCACCGGGAGAGGGAGCGAGCAGTACTTC. Protein sequence: CASTGRGSEQYF.

The chain links TRBV28 to TRBJ1-2, with no clear D. With 5 bases removed from V and 5 bases from J, the gap between germline ends came to 15 bases. CDR3 length: 14 amino acids. Germline V gene lookup returns CDR1 MDHEN and CDR2 SYDVKM. The CDR3 sequence: CASSLTHYFYGYTF. The CDR3 bases are TGTGCCAGCAGTCTGACACACTACTTTTATGGCTACACCTTC.

The V call is TRBV5-1, the J call TRBJ2-7, with D unclear. The germline gives CDR1 SGHRS, CDR2 YFSETQ. The CDR3 extends over 15 amino acids. V lost 0 bases, J lost 0 bases, and 10 bases lay in between. In nucleotides, the CDR3 is TGCGCCAGCAGCTTGGCCACCGGGCACTCCTACGAGCAGTACTTC. Translation gives CASSLATGHSYEQYF.

This chain connects TRBV7-9 to TRBJ2-5; D ambiguous. CDR3 length equals 12 residues. Germline V gene data show CDR1 as SEHNR and CDR2 as FQNEAQ (reference sequence). Trimming removed 3 bases at V and 5 bases at J, with 7 bases between. CDR3 sequence reads: CASSFKMETQYF. CDR3 sequence (DNA): TGTGCCAGCAGCTTCAAAATGGAGACCCAGTACTTC.

This clone was recorded a few times. This chain connects TRBV7-3 to TRBJ2-3; a possible D gene is TRBD2 (7 bases). Between the trimmed V and J ends, which lost 3 bases and 4 bases, there was a span of 11 bases. Germline-derived CDR1 and CDR2 are SGHTA and FQGTGA. The CDR3 contains 14 residues. The CDR3 nucleotides read TGTGCCAGCAGCTTTCTGGGGGGGCCAGATACGCAGTATTTT. Its protein is CASSFLGGPDTQYF.

The chain joins TRBV6-5 to TRBJ1-5; possible D gene TRBD1, 5 bases. Germline V gene data show CDR1 as MNHEY and CDR2 as SVGAGI. The V end was cut by 2 bases, the J end by 6 bases, with 17 bases between. The CDR3 extends over 16 amino acids. The DNA for the CDR3 is TGTGCCAGCAGTTACGGGGCCCCGGGCTTCGGTCAGCCCCAGCATTTT. Translation: CASSYGAPGFGQPQHF.

The rearrangement joins TRBV6-6 to TRBJ2-1, with 7 bases lining up with TRBD2. This CDR3 comprises 15 residues. CDR1 MNHNY and CDR2 SVGAGI come from the germline V gene (reference sequence). V gave up 3 bases and J gave up 7 bases; unmatched junction bases: 9. The CDR3 reads CASSYRRERENEQFF. In DNA form, the CDR3 reads TGTGCCAGCAGTTATAGGCGGGAGCGGGAAAATGAGCAGTTCTTC.

The chain couples TRBV6-1 to TRBJ1-5; weak D call: TRBD1 (5 bases). The germline V and J ends were trimmed by 4 bases and 3 bases, with 13 bases remaining between them. Germline CDR1 is MNHNS and CDR2 is SASEGT. The CDR3 has 15 residues. CDR3 protein: CASSAHRGDNQPQHF. CDR3 sequence (DNA): TGTGCCAGCAGTGCTCACCGGGGGGACAATCAGCCCCAGCATTTT.

This chain connects TRBV4-1 to TRBJ2-7; D remains unclear. The CDR3 runs 16 residues. The germline V gene has CDR1 MGHRA and CDR2 YSYEKL. The V end lost 2 bases, the J end lost 0 bases, and 14 bases lay between the germline ends. CDR3: CASSQTLTLSSYEQYF. In DNA, the CDR3 is TGCGCCAGCAGCCAAACCCTGACATTAAGCTCCTACGAGCAGTACTTC.

CDR3 coding DNA: TGTGCCAGTAGGCTAATGGTGGCCGGACGGATGAACACTGAAGCTTTCTTT. This translates into CASRLMVAGRMNTEAFF. The V and J genes are TRBV19 and TRBJ1-1, with D unclear. The CDR3 length is 17 residues. With 6 bases removed from V and 0 bases from J, the gap between germline ends came to 20 bases. In germline, CDR1 is LNHDA, CDR2 SQIVND (reference sequence).

A single count supports this clone. The sample contains more than one DNA sequence encoding this CDR3. The chain uses TRBV28 and TRBJ2-3; TRBD1 matches 7 bases. The CDR3 covers 16 residues. V trimming: 7 bases; J trimming: 2 bases; junction bases outside the gene matches: 12. Germline V lookup: CDR1 MDHEN, CDR2 SYDVKM. The CDR3 reads CASTPGGTRPTDTQYF. Here the CDR3 DNA reads TGTGCCAGCACCCCAGGGGGTACTAGACCCACAGATACGCAGTATTTT.

This chain's CDR3 is CASSEFFWDRGFDEQYF. CDR3 DNA sequence: TGCGCCAGCAGTGAGTTTTTCTGGGACAGGGGTTTCGACGAGCAGTACTTC. The chain carries TRBV10-1 and TRBJ2-7; 10 bases align to TRBD1. The germline gives CDR1 WNHNN, CDR2 SYGVQD (reference sequence). V dropped 1 base and J dropped 5; count of bases not matched to a gene: 11. The CDR3 runs to 17 residues.

The J gene is TRBJ2-6, the V gene TRBV5-7; tentatively, D is TRBD1 (6 bases). TRBV5-7 is sorted into the ORF group, with uncertain function. The CDR3 has 18 residues. V was cut by 2 bases and J by 0 bases, with 15 bases left in between. CDR3 sequence (DNA): TGTGCCAGCAGCTTACAAGGGGGTGGGATCTCTGGGGCCAACGTCCTGACTTTC. Its protein product is CASSLQGGGISGANVLTF.